This entry lists 23 T cell receptor beta chains sequenced from one sample in a study of T cells in Graves' hyperthyroidism and ophthalmopathy. Template material for amplifying TCR beta CDR3 regions consisted of RNA transcripts. A first-round RT-PCR of the TCR CDR3 used the HTBI primer set. Each CDR3 protein gets one entry after TCRdb re-called the multiplex PCR reads with MiXCR. The sample has 700,000 to 950,000 distinct CDR3 sequences, over 35% seen once. What was sequenced was blood. These TCRs come from a woman aged 40 to 50 with Graves' hyperthyroidism.

This chain connects TRBV28 to TRBJ1-2, with D possibly matching TRBD1 (6 bases). There are 14 residues in the CDR3. V was shortened by 1 base and J by 8 bases, with 14 bases between the two germline ends. Looked up from germline, CDR1 is MDHEN and CDR2 is SYDVKM. CDR3 sequence reads: CASSLLDSAYGYTF. CDR3 bases: TGTGCCAGCAGTTTATTGGACAGTGCGTACGGCTACACCTTC.

This clonotype has ten or more counts. This rearrangement joins TRBV20-1 to TRBJ2-7; 7 bases line up with TRBD1. This CDR3 has 13 residues. The V gene's germline CDR1 is DFQATT and CDR2 SNEGSKA (reference sequence). After removal of 3 bases from V and 2 bases from J, the junction contained 4 bases not matched to a gene. The CDR3 region is CSASGTEPYEQYF. The CDR3 DNA is TGCAGTGCTAGTGGGACAGAGCCCTACGAGCAGTACTTC.

This clonotype was seen only a few times. The V call is TRBV14, the J call TRBJ2-5; unclear D gene. The CDR3 sequence is 15 residues long. Trimming cost V 4 bases and J 0 bases, with 12 bases left between them. Germline V gene data show CDR1 as SGHDN and CDR2 as FVKESK. CDR3 loop: CASSPRGEHQETQYF. CDR3 nucleotide sequence: TGTGCCAGCAGCCCGAGAGGTGAACACCAAGAGACCCAGTACTTC.

This clonotype was counted ten times or more. The genes are TRBV7-9 and TRBJ1-1; unclear D gene. Deletions cut 4 bases from V and 6 bases from J, with 12 bases between. CDR1 and CDR2 (germline): SEHNR, FQNEAQ (reference sequence). This CDR3 region has 13 residues. This CDR3 reads CASSSMMTAEAFF. The CDR3 bases are TGTGCCAGCAGCTCCATGATGACCGCTGAAGCTTTCTTT.

This clonotype was seen only a few times. The V call is TRBV7-2, the J call TRBJ2-7; TRBD1 aligns across 7 bases. With 6 bases clipped from V and 3 bases from J, the junction kept 8 bases outside the gene matches. This CDR3 has 14 amino acids. Germline CDR1 and CDR2: SGHTA and FQGNSA. The CDR3 coding sequence is TGTGCCAGCAGTTATACAGGGGCATTCTACGAGCAGTACTTC. Translation gives CASSYTGAFYEQYF. The full variable domain, with the rest looked up from reference TRBV7-2 and TRBJ2-7, is GAGVSQSPSNKVTEKGKDVELRCDPISGHTALYWYRQSLGQGLEFLIYFQGNSAPDKSGLPSDRFSAERTGGSVSTLTIQRTQQEDSAVYLCASSYTGAFYEQYFGPGTRLTVT.

The chain joins TRBV20-1 to TRBJ1-1; 8 bases match TRBD1. Germline lookup yields CDR1 DFQATT and CDR2 SNEGSKA (reference sequence). The CDR3 sequence is 16 residues long. V gave up 2 bases and J gave up 0 bases; unmatched junction bases: 8. The CDR3 here is CSARSTGEGMNTEAFF. As DNA, the CDR3 is TGCAGTGCTAGATCGACAGGGGAGGGCATGAACACTGAAGCTTTCTTT.

The gene calls are TRBV5-1 and TRBJ1-1; D is possibly TRBD1 (5 bases). Germline CDR1 reads SGHRS; CDR2 reads YFSETQ. The V and J ends lost 6 bases and 0 bases respectively, with 15 bases between them. This CDR3 is 15 amino acids long. The CDR3 region is CASTPGGVMNTEAFF. As DNA, the CDR3 is TGCGCCAGCACCCCGGGGGGGGTCATGAACACTGAAGCTTTCTTT.

This sequence joins TRBV6-2 or TRBV6-3 and TRBJ2-7, with 7 bases matching TRBD2. CDR1 MNHEY and CDR2 SVGEGT come from the germline V gene. The junction had 7 bases not matched to a gene; V was cut back by 5 bases and J by 0 bases. The CDR3 has 15 residues. The CDR3 region is CASSPLGGYSYEQYF. The CDR3 region has the DNA TGTGCCAGCAGTCCACTCGGGGGGTACTCCTACGAGCAGTACTTC.

The chain is built from TRBV29-1 and TRBJ2-2; 8 bases map to TRBD1. V lost 6 bases, J lost 4 bases, and 7 bases stayed unmatched. Looked up from germline, CDR1 is SQVTM and CDR2 is ANQGSEA. This CDR3 region has 14 residues. The CDR3 is CSVQTGVSTGELFF. CDR3 sequence (DNA): TGCAGCGTCCAGACAGGGGTGAGCACCGGGGAGCTGTTTTTT.

This clonotype was counted between two and nine times. A junction boundary mismatches the germline segment, possibly from a read error. V gene TRBV7-8 combines with J gene TRBJ1-5; 9 positions match TRBD1. This CDR3 is built from 19 residues. Germline assignment: CDR1 SGHVS and CDR2 FQNEAQ. CDR3 sequence: CASSHDDHPRTGDGQPQHF. CDR3 sequence (DNA): TGCGCCAGCAGCCATGACGACCATCCCCGGACAGGGGATGGTCAGCCCCAGCATTTT.

The table lists this clonotype with a few counts. The chain joins TRBV5-5 to TRBJ1-5; 11 bases agree with TRBD1. Germline CDR1 SGHKS, CDR2 YYEKEE (reference sequence). This CDR3 contains 17 residues. V was clipped by 4 bases and J by 0 bases; unmatched bases: 6. DNA for the CDR3: TGTGCCAGCAGCCGTCTGGGACAGGGGGATAGCAATCAGCCCCAGCATTTT. It codes for CASSRLGQGDSNQPQHF.

As concerns this clonotype: Being one base from a much bigger clone, this may be a read error. V usage is TRBV7-2 and J usage is TRBJ1-6; D gene ambiguous. Trimming cost V 4 bases and J 2 bases, with 6 bases left between them. CDR1 and CDR2 (germline): SGHTA, FQGNSA. The CDR3 length is 14 residues. CDR3 coding DNA: TGTGCCAGCAGCTACCGCCCCTATAATTCACCCCTCCACTTT. It codes for CASSYRPYNSPLHF.

This clonotype was observed at least ten times. The rearrangement links TRBV12-3 or TRBV12-4 to TRBJ1-5; the D gene is possibly TRBD1 (6 bases). The CDR3 has 14 residues. Trimming took 6 bases from V and 6 from J, leaving 15 bases between them. CDR3: CASSAGGGGQPQHF. CDR3 DNA: TGTGCCAGCAGCGCCGGGGGGGGCGGTCAGCCCCAGCATTTT.

The sample holds a few counts of this clonotype. The rearrangement joins TRBV6-5 to TRBJ1-1; D is unclear. Between the trimmed V and J ends, which lost 5 bases and 1 base, there was a span of 17 bases. Germline CDR1 is MNHEY and CDR2 is SVGAGI. CDR3 length: 16 amino acids. In nucleotides, the CDR3 is TGTGCCAGCAGTGTGGTCAGTGGAGCCTCGAACACTGAAGCTTTCTTT. Encoded protein: CASSVVSGASNTEAFF.

The rearrangement joins TRBV12-3 or TRBV12-4 to TRBJ1-1; D is possibly TRBD1 (5 bases). CDR3 length: 16 residues. Trimming took 2 bases from V and 3 from J, leaving 16 bases between them. The CDR3 protein is CASSLSGWYGHTEAFF. As DNA, the CDR3 is TGTGCCAGCAGTTTATCAGGGTGGTATGGTCACACTGAAGCTTTCTTT.

This clonotype was counted many times. The genes are TRBV9 and TRBJ1-5, with D possibly TRBD1 on 5 matching bases. The CDR3 loop spans 14 amino acids. The ends were cut back, 3 bases at V and 9 bases at J, with 16 bases in the middle. CDR1 and CDR2 from the germline V gene are SGDLS and YYNGEE. The DNA of the CDR3 is TGTGCCAGCAGCGAGGGGAGTTCGATCGGGCCCCAGCATTTT. Translation: CASSEGSSIGPQHF. Full variable domain (rest looked up from reference TRBV9 and TRBJ1-5): DSGVTQTPKHLITATGQRVTLRCSPRSGDLSVYWYQQSLDQGLQFLIQYYNGEERAKGNILERFSAQQFPDLHSELNLSSLELGDSALYFCASSEGSSIGPQHFGDGTRLSIL.

This clonotype was recorded at least ten times. V usage is TRBV7-8 and J usage is TRBJ1-5; the D gene is possibly TRBD1 (5 bases). CDR1 is SGHVS, CDR2 FQNEAQ, per germline. The CDR3 is 15 amino acids. Trimming removed 3 bases from V and 1 base from J, with 10 bases in between. CDR3 nucleotide sequence: TGTGCCAGCAGCTTGGAAGGGGTGAGCAATCAGCCCCAGCATTTT. Translation: CASSLEGVSNQPQHF.

This rearrangement joins TRBV7-9 to TRBJ2-7; D is unresolved. Germline loops: CDR1 SEHNR, CDR2 FQNEAQ (reference sequence). The CDR3 contains 14 residues. With 1 base removed from V and 4 bases from J, the gap between germline ends came to 11 bases. CDR3 bases: TGTGCCAGCAGCTTAGGTAGAGGCAGGTACGAGCAGTACTTC. Translation: CASSLGRGRYEQYF.

This clonotype showed up many times. V usage is TRBV7-8 and J usage is TRBJ1-6; no definite D call. In germline, CDR1 is SGHVS, CDR2 FQNEAQ. V shed 5 bases and J shed 10 bases, with 12 bases lying between them. The CDR3 covers 13 residues. The CDR3 DNA follows: TGTGCCAGCAGCCCCAGGTTGGAGTCACCCCTCCACTTT. Translation gives CASSPRLESPLHF.

The chain combines TRBV7-2 with TRBJ2-7, with D perhaps TRBD2 (5 bases). The tail of the sequence fits TRBJ2-1 better, so the J call may be wrong. From germline, CDR1 is SGHTA and CDR2 FQGNSA. The CDR3 totals 13 residues. The CDR3: CASSLSGINEQFF. The CDR3 DNA reads TGTGCCAGCAGCTTAAGCGGCATCAATGAGCAGTTCTTC.

This chain links TRBV7-2 with TRBJ1-5; TRBD1 is a possible D gene (5 bases). The CDR3 contains 16 residues. V was pared by 3 bases and J by 11 bases, with 23 bases between. Looked up from germline, CDR1 is SGHTA and CDR2 is FQGNSA. This CDR3 reads CASSLSGSSGQETQHF. The CDR3 nucleotides are TGTGCCAGCAGCTTGAGCGGGTCTAGCGGACAAGAGACCCAGCATTTT.

This clonotype was recorded many times. The V and J genes are TRBV7-9 and TRBJ1-4; weak D call: TRBD1 (5 bases). Germline loops: CDR1 SEHNR, CDR2 FQNEAQ (reference sequence). V gave up 7 bases and J gave up 8 bases, with 11 bases separating them. The CDR3 has 12 amino acids. CDR3 in DNA: TGTGCCAGCAACCAGGACACCGAAAAACTGTTTTTT. Translation gives CASNQDTEKLFF.

V usage is TRBV10-3 and J usage is TRBJ1-5; D call uncertain. The V gene's germline CDR1 is ENHRY and CDR2 SYGVKD. This CDR3 is built from 15 residues. CDR3 residues: CVSSEVSVGNQPQHF. Written as DNA, the CDR3 is TGTGTCAGCAGTGAAGTTTCAGTTGGCAATCAGCCCCAGCATTTT.